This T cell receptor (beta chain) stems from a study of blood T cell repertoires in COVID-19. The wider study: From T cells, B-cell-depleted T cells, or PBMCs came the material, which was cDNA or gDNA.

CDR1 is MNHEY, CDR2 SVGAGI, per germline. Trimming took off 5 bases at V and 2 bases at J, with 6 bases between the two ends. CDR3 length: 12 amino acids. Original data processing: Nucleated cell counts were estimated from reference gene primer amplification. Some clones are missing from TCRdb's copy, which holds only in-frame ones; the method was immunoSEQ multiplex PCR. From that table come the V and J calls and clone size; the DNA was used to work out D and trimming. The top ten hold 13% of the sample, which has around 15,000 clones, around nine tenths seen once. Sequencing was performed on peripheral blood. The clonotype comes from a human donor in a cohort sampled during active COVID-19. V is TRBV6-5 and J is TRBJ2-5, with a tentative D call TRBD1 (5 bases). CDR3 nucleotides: TGTGCCAGCAGTCGACAGCAAGAGACCCAGTACTTC. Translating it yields CASSRQQETQYF.